This TCR beta chain was identified during a study of T-cell reconstitution after alpha-beta-depleted transplantation in children. The CDR3 spans 17 residues. Trimming at V came to 2 bases and at J to 2 bases, leaving 6 bases not matched to a gene. The authors prepared the TCRbeta library with unique molecular identifiers. TCRdb used MiXCR to reprocess the PCR reads, holding one entry per CDR3 protein. The data hold roughly 590,000 distinct CDR3 sequences, with roughly 17% observed a single time. The sample here was PBMCs from the stem cell graft donor, taken from the stem cell graft. The chain has TRBV12-3 or TRBV12-4 and TRBJ1-5; 10 nucleotides agree with TRBD1. This TCR derives from a human donor who donated a stem cell graft to a child with acute myeloid leukemia. This CDR3 reads CASSLFDRGRGNQPQHF. DNA for the CDR3: TGTGCCAGCAGTTTATTCGACAGGGGGCGCGGCAATCAGCCCCAGCATTTT.